The T cell receptor beta chain under discussion was sequenced for a study of CD8 T cells in ankylosing spondylitis. TCRdb processed the 5' RACE reads anew with MiXCR; each CDR3 protein has one entry. The sample lists about 150,000 distinct CDR3 sequences, around 7.9% occurring once. Trimming took 6 bases from V and 3 from J, leaving 18 bases between them. CDR1 and CDR2 from the germline V gene are DFQATT and SNEGSKA (reference sequence). This CDR3 spans 15 amino acids. In its sample, this clonotype was seen many times. The source is a female donor with ankylosing spondylitis or in good health (not recorded which). The chain couples TRBV20-1 to TRBJ2-1, with D perhaps TRBD2 (6 bases). Sequenced sample: blood, either unsorted or a sorted T cell fraction (not recorded which). CDR3 coding DNA: TGCAGTGCAACTCGGGACTCCGATATCTACAATGAGCAGTTCTTC. This codes for CSATRDSDIYNEQFF.